This passage covers 18 T cell receptor beta chains from one sample sequenced in a study of blood T cell repertoires in COVID-19. Produced via immunoSEQ multiplex PCR; TCRdb's table is partial and in-frame only. Of 90,000 or so clones in the sample, over 80% were seen once. The material sequenced was peripheral blood. These receptors originate from a man aged 80 or over with acute or convalescent COVID-19.

Only a few counts were recorded for this clone. The chain recombines TRBV19 with TRBJ1-1, with TRBD1 as a possible D gene (5 bases). Germline CDR1 and CDR2: LNHDA and SQIVND (reference sequence). This CDR3 has 13 amino acids. The V and J ends lost 3 bases and 10 bases respectively, with 15 bases between them. The CDR3 spells CASSMTGERGAFF. CDR3 coding DNA: TGTGCCAGTAGTATGACGGGGGAGCGCGGAGCTTTCTTT.

The chain employs TRBV18 and TRBJ1-5; weak D call: TRBD1 (6 bases). V dropped 0 bases and J dropped 0 bases, with 15 bases sitting between them. This CDR3 has 18 residues. The V gene's germline CDR1 is KGHSH and CDR2 LQKENI. CDR3 DNA: TGTGCCAGCTCACCACCTAATCGCGGGGGCGATAGCAATCAGCCCCAGCATTTT. This encodes CASSPPNRGGDSNQPQHF.

The chain joins TRBV18 to TRBJ2-3; D perhaps matches TRBD2 (7 bases). The CDR3 loop spans 17 amino acids. Trimming took 4 bases from V and 0 from J, leaving 17 bases between them. Looked up from germline, CDR1 is KGHSH and CDR2 is LQKENI. The DNA for the CDR3 is TGTGCCAGCTCACTTCCCGGGGGGCTTCATAGCACAGATACGCAGTATTTT. It is translated as CASSLPGGLHSTDTQYF.

The chain joins TRBV2 to TRBJ2-5, with unresolved D. V was pared by 3 bases and J by 10 bases, with 6 bases between. In germline, CDR1 is SNHLY, CDR2 FYNNEI. This CDR3 comprises 10 residues. The DNA for the CDR3 is TGTGCCAGCAGTGATCCAGGCCAGTACTTC. Translating gives CASSDPGQYF.

The chain carries TRBV19 and TRBJ1-3; 8 bases map to TRBD1. J gave up 4 bases and V 5 bases, and 13 bases lay outside the gene matches. The CDR3 runs 17 residues. Germline V CDR1 and CDR2: LNHDA, SQIVND (reference sequence). CDR3 loop: CASSPRLGRGRGNTIYF. CDR3 DNA sequence: TGTGCCAGTAGTCCCCGATTGGGCAGGGGGCGCGGAAACACCATATATTTT.

This clone was observed a single time. Written as DNA, the CDR3 is TGTGCCAGCAGGCTCGGACTAGCACTCACAGATACGCAGTATTTT. Amino acids: CASRLGLALTDTQYF. The chain links TRBV2 to TRBJ2-3; 8 nucleotides match TRBD2. V gave up 6 bases and J gave up 2 bases; unmatched junction bases: 7. The CDR3 has 15 residues. CDR1 SNHLY and CDR2 FYNNEI come from the germline V gene.

This chain joins TRBV4-2 and TRBJ2-5, with 8 bases identical to TRBD2. The CDR3 runs 14 residues. V shed 3 bases and J 5 bases; nucleotides not matched to a gene: 5. Germline V gives CDR1 LGHNA, CDR2 YNFKEQ. The CDR3 nucleotides are TGTGCCAGCAGCCAGGGGACTAGTGGGGAGACCCAGTACTTC. Its protein is CASSQGTSGETQYF.

CDR3 sequence reads: CASSLGTGLNTEAFF. As DNA, the CDR3 is TGTGCCAGCAGCTTAGGTACAGGACTGAACACTGAAGCTTTCTTT. This chain connects TRBV11-3 to TRBJ1-1; the D gene is possibly TRBD1 (5 bases). The V gene's germline CDR1 is SGHNT and CDR2 YENEEA. V was trimmed by 1 base and J by 0 bases, leaving 9 bases between them. The CDR3 is made up of 15 amino acids. Based on the CDR3 plus reference TRBV11-3 and TRBJ1-1, the full variable domain is EAGVVQSPRYKIIEKKQPVAFWCNPISGHNTLYWYLQNLGQGPELLIRYENEEAVDDSQLPKDRFSAERLKGVDSTLKIQPAELGDSAVYLCASSLGTGLNTEAFFGQGTRLTVV.

J is TRBJ2-5 and V is TRBV4-3; tentatively, D is TRBD2 (6 bases). CDR1 is LGHNA and CDR2 is YSLEER in the germline V gene. Between the trimmed V and J ends, which lost 4 bases and 1 base, there was a span of 13 bases. The CDR3 length is 15 residues. Here the CDR3 DNA reads TGCGCCAGCAGCCCCCGCCGGGACTCCCAAGAGACCCAGTACTTC. Its translation: CASSPRRDSQETQYF.

V usage is TRBV7-6 and J usage is TRBJ1-5; D not certain. V lost 5 bases and J 7 bases, leaving 15 bases between the germline ends. The CDR3 is 14 residues long. Germline values: CDR1 SGHVS, CDR2 FNYEAQ. CDR3 in DNA: TGTGCCAGCAGCCATGGAGGGCTGGACCAGCCCCAGCATTTT. It specifies CASSHGGLDQPQHF.

The chain has TRBV19 and TRBJ1-2; 8 bases map to TRBD1. The ends lost 6 bases at V and 8 bases at J; junction bases unmatched: 11. The germline V gene has CDR1 LNHDA and CDR2 SQIVND (reference sequence). This CDR3 has 14 residues. The CDR3 DNA reads TGTGCCAGTAGAAACCAGGGGGCTCGGGGAGGCTACACCTTC. Protein sequence: CASRNQGARGGYTF.

The V call is TRBV27, the J call TRBJ2-1, with 11 bases aligning to TRBD2. The CDR3 has 15 residues. The germline V gene has CDR1 MNHEY and CDR2 SMNVEV (reference sequence). Trimming cost V 6 bases and J 10 bases; bases outside gene matches: 11. The CDR3: CASSRGTSGTWEQFF. CDR3 bases: TGTGCCAGCAGCCGCGGGACTAGCGGAACGTGGGAGCAGTTCTTC.

This clone was detected a few times. The sample has other DNA sequences that encode this CDR3 too. CDR3 DNA: TGCGCCAGCAGGGAAGGACAGGGGGGGCAGCCCCAGCATTTT. Its protein product is CASREGQGGQPQHF. The chain has TRBV5-1 and TRBJ1-5; TRBD1 aligns across 10 bases. Germline CDR1 is SGHRS and CDR2 is YFSETQ. This CDR3 is 14 amino acids long. With 5 bases clipped from V and 7 bases from J, the junction kept 6 bases outside the gene matches.

The genes are TRBV13 and TRBJ1-1, with 8 bases identical to TRBD1. The germline V gene has CDR1 PRHDT and CDR2 FYEKMQ (reference sequence). CDR3 size: 17 residues. V shed 1 base, J shed 2 bases, and the junction held 9 bases outside the gene matches. The CDR3 reads CASSLESRGRGNTEAFF. The CDR3 nucleotides are TGTGCCAGCAGCTTAGAGAGCAGGGGGCGAGGAAACACTGAAGCTTTCTTT.

V usage is TRBV5-5 and J usage is TRBJ1-1, with 7 bases that match TRBD1. The CDR3 runs to 13 residues. V shed 2 bases, J shed 4 bases, and the junction held 2 bases outside the gene matches. Germline V gives CDR1 SGHKS, CDR2 YYEKEE (reference sequence). The CDR3: CASSFSGGTEAFF. The CDR3 DNA reads as TGTGCCAGCAGCTTCTCAGGGGGCACTGAAGCTTTCTTT.

The rearrangement links TRBV6-4 to TRBJ2-2, with 8 bases lining up with TRBD2. V dropped 0 bases and J dropped 7; count of bases not matched to a gene: 7. This CDR3 is built from 16 residues. The germline CDR1 and CDR2 sequences are MRHNA and SNTAGT. The chain's CDR3 is CASSDSPSGPIGELFF. In DNA, the CDR3 is TGTGCCAGCAGTGACTCGCCTAGCGGGCCGATCGGGGAGCTGTTTTTT.

This chain uses TRBV28 with TRBJ1-4; D gene ambiguous. Deletions cut 4 bases from V and 5 bases from J, with 2 bases between. The V gene's germline CDR1 is MDHEN and CDR2 SYDVKM. CDR3 size: 11 residues. The CDR3 coding sequence is TGTGCCAGCAGTTCAAATGAAAAACTGTTTTTT. Its protein product is CASSSNEKLFF.

CDR3 sequence: CSASRPGEQPQHF. In DNA form, the CDR3 reads TGCAGTGCTAGTCGGCCAGGGGAGCAGCCCCAGCATTTT. The rearrangement joins TRBV20-1 to TRBJ1-5; D perhaps matches TRBD1 (6 bases). The germline V and J ends were trimmed by 3 bases and 7 bases, with 13 bases remaining between them. Germline CDR1 DFQATT, CDR2 SNEGSKA (reference sequence). This CDR3 is 13 amino acids long.